This T cell receptor (beta chain) was recorded in a study of blood T cell repertoires in COVID-19. Study-wide background: Both acute and convalescent COVID-19 samples were obtained from the United States, Italy and Spain.

The length of the CDR3 is 15 residues. Germline CDR1 KGHDR, CDR2 SFDVKD. Trimming stripped 3 bases from V and 2 bases from J, with 10 bases between. This clone appeared once. Under the authors' procedure: Counts of nucleated cells, estimated from reference gene primer amplification, were obtained. This table comes from immunoSEQ multiplex PCR, and its TCRdb copy is limited to in-frame clones, with some not included. That table furnishes V, J and clone size, whereas the DNA furnished D and trimming. The sample has 100,000 to 150,000 clones, 70% to 90% seen once; the top ten hold more than 2%. The TCR sequence derives from a man aged 65 to 79 with active COVID-19. Material: peripheral blood. J is TRBJ1-5 and V is TRBV24-1, with a possible D match to TRBD1 (6 bases). As DNA, the CDR3 is TGTGCCACCAGTGATGGGGCAGGGGGCAATCAGCCCCAGCATTTT. Translating it yields CATSDGAGGNQPQHF.